The 16 T cell receptor beta chains below come from one sample, sequenced in a study of blood T cell repertoires in COVID-19 (TCRdb year 2020). The receptor library was made with the immunoSEQ multiplex PCR assay. The source is immuneACCESS, and TCRdb retained only in-frame sequences with V and J called. Part of the clones is not carried over; for the studies checked, unresolved V genes explain less than half of this, and the remainder is unexplained. In all, the sample holds 130,000 to 150,000 clones, and roughly 90% of those were seen once. The ten largest clones add up to about 2.1% of the sample. Sequencing was performed on peripheral blood. The receptors stem from a human donor in a cohort sampled during active COVID-19.

The chain carries TRBV4-3 and TRBJ2-2; TRBD2 is a possible D gene (5 bases). This CDR3 contains 15 residues. Germline V gives CDR1 LGHNA, CDR2 YSLEER. V lost 2 bases, J lost 7 bases, and 14 bases lay in between. CDR3 coding DNA: TGCGCCAGCAGCCAATTCAGGACTGGAGTCGGGGAGCTGTTTTTT. This translates into CASSQFRTGVGELFF.

This chain uses TRBV19 with TRBJ2-7; 7 bases match TRBD1. V lost 6 bases and J lost 3; bases outside the gene matches: 5. CDR3 length equals 13 residues. Germline loops: CDR1 LNHDA, CDR2 SQIVND (reference sequence). The CDR3 region has the DNA TGTGCCAGTAGAGCTGACAGGGACTACGAGCAGTACTTC. Its protein product is CASRADRDYEQYF. The full variable domain, its missing parts supplied by reference TRBV19 and TRBJ2-7, is DGGITQSPKYLFRKEGQNVTLSCEQNLNHDAMYWYRQDPGQGLRLIYYSQIVNDFQKGDIAEGYSVSREKKESFPLTVTSAQKNPTAFYLCASRADRDYEQYFGPGTRLTVT.

The J gene is TRBJ1-6, the V gene TRBV30; D might be TRBD1 (6 bases). V was clipped by 5 bases and J by 7 bases, with 15 bases between them. CDR1 is GTSNPN, CDR2 SVGIG, per germline (reference sequence). This CDR3 contains 14 residues. The CDR3, as DNA: TGTGCCTGGGTGGACAGACGTATCAATTCACCCCTCCACTTT. It translates to CAWVDRRINSPLHF.

The chain is built from TRBV4-1 and TRBJ1-1; 7 bases are shared with TRBD1. The CDR3 length is 15 residues. From germline, CDR1 is MGHRA and CDR2 YSYEKL. Trimming took 4 bases from V and 1 from J; bases not matched to a gene: 6. The CDR3 DNA sequence: TGCGCCAGCAGCCGAGAACAGGGGCGGAACACTGAAGCTTTCTTT. This codes for CASSREQGRNTEAFF.

The gene calls are TRBV4-3 and TRBJ2-1; TRBD2 matches at 7 bases. V trimming: 4 bases; J trimming: 6 bases; junction bases outside the gene matches: 9. Germline CDR1 reads LGHNA; CDR2 reads YSLEER. The CDR3 has 15 residues. This CDR3 is CASSPQSAGFNEQFF. CDR3 in DNA: TGCGCCAGCAGCCCACAGTCAGCGGGGTTCAATGAGCAGTTCTTC.

This rearrangement joins TRBV5-6 to TRBJ1-3, with no clear D. Between the trimmed V and J ends, which lost 5 bases and 2 bases, there was a span of 11 bases. Germline CDR1 reads SGHDT; CDR2 reads YYEEEE. The CDR3 has 14 amino acids. CDR3 loop: CASSMTRPGNTIYF. Written as DNA, the CDR3 is TGTGCCAGCAGTATGACAAGACCTGGAAACACCATATATTTT. The full variable domain, with the rest looked up from reference TRBV5-6 and TRBJ1-3, is DAGVTQSPTHLIKTRGQQVTLRCSPKSGHDTVSWYQQALGQGPQFIFQYYEEEERQRGNFPDRFSGHQFPNYSSELNVNALLLGDSALYLCASSMTRPGNTIYFGEGSWLTVV.

This clone was counted a single time. This chain uses TRBV6-5 with TRBJ1-3, with TRBD1 matching over 10 bases. CDR3 size: 15 residues. V was clipped by 6 bases and J by 2 bases; unmatched bases: 4. Looked up from germline, CDR1 is MNHEY and CDR2 is SVGAGI. CDR3 nucleotide sequence: TGTGCCAGCAGAAATGACAGGGGGCCTGGAAACACCATATATTTT. This translates into CASRNDRGPGNTIYF.

The chain links TRBV6-5 to TRBJ1-3; D possibly corresponds to TRBD1 (6 bases). The germline V gene has CDR1 MNHEY and CDR2 SVGAGI. The CDR3 length is 14 residues. V was clipped by 5 bases and J by 2 bases, with 10 bases between them. The CDR3 here is CASSIQGTGNTIYF. CDR3 coding DNA: TGTGCCAGCAGTATTCAGGGGACTGGAAACACCATATATTTT.

The chain links TRBV28 to TRBJ2-7; TRBD2 might be the D (5 bases). The V gene's germline CDR1 is MDHEN and CDR2 SYDVKM. The CDR3 is made up of 15 amino acids. Trimming removed 2 bases at V and 1 base at J, with 12 bases between. As DNA, the CDR3 is TGTGCCAGCAGTTTAGAGGCTAGCCGATCCTACGAGCAGTACTTC. It specifies CASSLEASRSYEQYF.

The J gene is TRBJ2-1, the V gene TRBV29-1; 7 bases agree with TRBD1. From germline, CDR1 is SQVTM and CDR2 ANQGSEA. The CDR3 runs 16 residues. The V gene end was trimmed by 6 bases and the J gene end by 0 bases; junction bases not matched to a gene: 11. CDR3 amino acids: CSVLGPDRSSYNEQFF. CDR3 bases: TGCAGCGTCCTAGGGCCGGACAGGAGCTCCTACAATGAGCAGTTCTTC.

V and J are TRBV12-5 and TRBJ1-4, with 8 bases matching TRBD1. The germline V gene encodes CDR1 LGHNT and CDR2 FRNRAP. The CDR3 has 13 residues. V was pared by 6 bases and J by 9 bases, with 6 bases of the junction left unmatched. The CDR3 nucleotides read TGTGCTAGTGGACCGGGACAGGTTCAAAAACTGTTTTTT. Amino acid sequence: CASGPGQVQKLFF.

V usage is TRBV19 and J usage is TRBJ2-2; 10 bases are a match to TRBD2. The V gene end was trimmed by 3 bases and the J gene end by 0 bases; junction bases not matched to a gene: 4. Germline values: CDR1 LNHDA, CDR2 SQIVND (reference sequence). The CDR3 runs 17 residues. The CDR3 bases are TGTGCCAGTAGTATGCGGACTAGCGGCACGAACACCGGGGAGCTGTTTTTT. It specifies CASSMRTSGTNTGELFF.

The V gene is TRBV28, the J gene TRBJ2-3; 10 bases are shared with TRBD2. V lost 8 bases and J lost 4; bases outside the gene matches: 9. Germline V gene sequence: CDR1 MDHEN, CDR2 SYDVKM. The CDR3 consists of 15 residues. CDR3 sequence: CASWLAGAVSDTQYF. CDR3 DNA: TGTGCCAGCTGGCTAGCGGGGGCGGTGTCAGATACGCAGTATTTT.

The chain recombines TRBV15 with TRBJ2-1, with 14 bases fitting TRBD2. Germline lookup yields CDR1 LNHNV and CDR2 YYDKDF (reference sequence). The length of the CDR3 is 19 residues. V shed 3 bases and J 2 bases; nucleotides not matched to a gene: 9. CDR3: CATSSTGLAGEGTYNEQFF. The CDR3 region has the DNA TGTGCCACCAGCAGTACGGGACTAGCGGGAGAAGGAACCTACAATGAGCAGTTCTTC.

CDR3 DNA: TGTGCCAGCAATCGCGGGTCCACAGATACGCAGTATTTT. It is translated as CASNRGSTDTQYF. The chain uses TRBV28 and TRBJ2-3; D may be TRBD2 (5 bases). CDR1 MDHEN and CDR2 SYDVKM come from the germline V gene. The germline V and J ends were trimmed by 7 bases and 2 bases, with 10 bases remaining between them. There are 13 residues in the CDR3.

The chain combines TRBV11-2 with TRBJ2-5, with 7 bases identical to TRBD1. The J segment lost 4 bases and the V segment lost 5 bases, leaving 4 bases of the junction unmatched. CDR1 is SGHAT, CDR2 FQNNGV, per germline. The CDR3 sequence is 13 residues long. The CDR3: CASSQDRAETQYF. The CDR3 DNA sequence: TGTGCCAGCAGCCAAGACAGGGCAGAGACCCAGTACTTC.